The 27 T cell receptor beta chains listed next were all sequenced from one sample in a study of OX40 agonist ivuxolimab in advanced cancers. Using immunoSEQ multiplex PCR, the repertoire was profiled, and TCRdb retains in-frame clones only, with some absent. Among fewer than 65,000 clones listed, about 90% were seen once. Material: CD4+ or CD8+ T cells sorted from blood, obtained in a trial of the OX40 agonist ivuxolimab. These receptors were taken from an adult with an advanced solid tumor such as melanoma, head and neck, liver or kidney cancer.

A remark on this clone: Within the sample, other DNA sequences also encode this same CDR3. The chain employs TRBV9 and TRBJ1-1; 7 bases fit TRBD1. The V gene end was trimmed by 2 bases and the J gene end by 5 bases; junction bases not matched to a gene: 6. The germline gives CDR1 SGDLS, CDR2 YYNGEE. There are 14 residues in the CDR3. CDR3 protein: CASSVTGLDTEAFF. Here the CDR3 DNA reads TGTGCCAGCAGCGTGACAGGGCTGGATACTGAAGCTTTCTTT.

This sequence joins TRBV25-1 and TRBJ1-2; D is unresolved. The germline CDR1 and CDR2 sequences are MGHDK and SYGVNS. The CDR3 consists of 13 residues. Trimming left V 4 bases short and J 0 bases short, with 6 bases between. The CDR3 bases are TGTGCCAGCAGTGTAGTAGCTAACTATGGCTACACCTTC. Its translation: CASSVVANYGYTF.

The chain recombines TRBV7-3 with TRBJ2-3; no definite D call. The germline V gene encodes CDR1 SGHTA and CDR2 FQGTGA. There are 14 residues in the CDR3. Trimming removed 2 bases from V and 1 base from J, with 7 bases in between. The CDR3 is CASSLVPGTDTQYF. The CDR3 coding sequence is TGTGCCAGCAGCTTAGTTCCCGGCACAGATACGCAGTATTTT.

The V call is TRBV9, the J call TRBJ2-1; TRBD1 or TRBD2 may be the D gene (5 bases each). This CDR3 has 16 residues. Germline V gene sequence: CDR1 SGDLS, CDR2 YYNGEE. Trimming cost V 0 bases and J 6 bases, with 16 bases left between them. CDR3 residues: CASSVAGRRLANEQFF. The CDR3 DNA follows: TGTGCCAGCAGCGTAGCGGGGCGGAGGCTAGCCAATGAGCAGTTCTTC.

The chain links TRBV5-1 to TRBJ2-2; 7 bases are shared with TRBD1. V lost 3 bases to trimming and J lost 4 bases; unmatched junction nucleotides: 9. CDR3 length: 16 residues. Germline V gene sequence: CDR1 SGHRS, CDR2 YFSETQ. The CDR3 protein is CASSSQGGKVTGELFF. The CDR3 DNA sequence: TGCGCCAGCAGCTCCCAAGGGGGCAAGGTCACCGGGGAGCTGTTTTTT.

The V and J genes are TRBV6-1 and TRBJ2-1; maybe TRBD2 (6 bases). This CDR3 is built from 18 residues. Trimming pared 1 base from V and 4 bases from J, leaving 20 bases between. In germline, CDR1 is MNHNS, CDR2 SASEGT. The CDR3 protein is CASSEVGRTTDFYNEQFF. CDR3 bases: TGTGCCAGCAGTGAAGTTGGTAGGACTACCGACTTTTACAATGAGCAGTTCTTC.

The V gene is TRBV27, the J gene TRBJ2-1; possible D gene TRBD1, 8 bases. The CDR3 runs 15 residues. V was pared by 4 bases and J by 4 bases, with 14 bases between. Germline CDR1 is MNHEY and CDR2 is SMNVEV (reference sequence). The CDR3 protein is CASSSGQGLYNEQFF. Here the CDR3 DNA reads TGTGCCAGCAGTTCCGGACAGGGACTATACAATGAGCAGTTCTTC.

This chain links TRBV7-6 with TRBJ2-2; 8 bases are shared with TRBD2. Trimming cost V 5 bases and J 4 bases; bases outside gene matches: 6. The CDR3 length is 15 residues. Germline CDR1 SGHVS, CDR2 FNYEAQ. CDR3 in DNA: TGTGCCAGCAGCCTCAGCGGGAGTGGCACCGGGGAGCTGTTTTTT. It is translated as CASSLSGSGTGELFF.

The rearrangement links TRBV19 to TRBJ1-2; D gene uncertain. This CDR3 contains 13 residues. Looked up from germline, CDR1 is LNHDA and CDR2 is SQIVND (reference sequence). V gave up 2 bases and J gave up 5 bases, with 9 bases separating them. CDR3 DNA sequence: TGTGCCAGTAGTATACAGGTCGGGTATGGCTACACCTTC. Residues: CASSIQVGYGYTF.

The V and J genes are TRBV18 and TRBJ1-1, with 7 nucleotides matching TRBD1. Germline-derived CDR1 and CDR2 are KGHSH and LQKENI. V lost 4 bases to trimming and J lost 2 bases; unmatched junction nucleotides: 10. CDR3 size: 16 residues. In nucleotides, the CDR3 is TGTGCCAGCTCACAACGACAGGGATCGGGAAACACTGAAGCTTTCTTT. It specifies CASSQRQGSGNTEAFF.

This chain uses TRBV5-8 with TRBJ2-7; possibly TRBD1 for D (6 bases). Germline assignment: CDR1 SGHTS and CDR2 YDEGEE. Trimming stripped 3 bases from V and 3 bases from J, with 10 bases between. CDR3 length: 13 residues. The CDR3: CASSSDRSYEQYF. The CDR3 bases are TGTGCCAGCAGCTCAGACAGGAGCTACGAGCAGTACTTC. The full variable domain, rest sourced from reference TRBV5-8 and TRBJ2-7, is EAGVTQSPTHLIKTRGQQATLRCSPISGHTSVYWYQQALGLGLQFLLWYDEGEERNRGNFPPRFSGRQFPNYSSELNVNALELEDSALYLCASSSDRSYEQYFGPGTRLTVT.

CDR3 sequence reads: CASSAPGQGGYTF. DNA of the CDR3: TGTGCCAGCAGCGCCCCGGGACAGGGAGGCTACACCTTC. The rearrangement links TRBV11-2 to TRBJ1-2; TRBD1 matches at 9 bases. Germline V gene lookup returns CDR1 SGHAT and CDR2 FQNNGV. This CDR3 spans 13 amino acids. Trimming cost V 5 bases and J 8 bases; bases outside gene matches: 6.

The CDR3 sequence: CASSGQAQGTQYF. In DNA form, the CDR3 reads TGTGCCAGCAGCGGACAGGCCCAGGGGACCCAGTACTTC. The rearrangement uses TRBV11-3 and TRBJ2-5; 7 bases match TRBD1. Trimming removed 5 bases from V and 7 bases from J; junction bases left unmatched: 7. The CDR3 consists of 13 residues. The V gene's germline CDR1 is SGHNT and CDR2 YENEEA.

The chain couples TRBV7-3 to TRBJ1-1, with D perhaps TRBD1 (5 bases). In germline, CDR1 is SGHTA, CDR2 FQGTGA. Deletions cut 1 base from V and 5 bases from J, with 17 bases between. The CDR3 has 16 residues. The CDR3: CASSLNGGGVETEAFF. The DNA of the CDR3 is TGTGCCAGCAGCTTAAACGGCGGGGGAGTAGAGACTGAAGCTTTCTTT.

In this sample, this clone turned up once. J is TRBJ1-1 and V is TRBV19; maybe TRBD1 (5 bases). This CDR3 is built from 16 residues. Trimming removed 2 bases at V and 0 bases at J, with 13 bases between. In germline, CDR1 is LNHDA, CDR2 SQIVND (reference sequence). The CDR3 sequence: CASSIRQIGVNTEAFF. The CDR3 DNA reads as TGTGCCAGTAGTATACGACAGATAGGAGTGAACACTGAAGCTTTCTTT. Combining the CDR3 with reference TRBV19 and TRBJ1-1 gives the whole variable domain DGGITQSPKYLFRKEGQNVTLSCEQNLNHDAMYWYRQDPGQGLRLIYYSQIVNDFQKGDIAEGYSVSREKKESFPLTVTSAQKNPTAFYLCASSIRQIGVNTEAFFGQGTRLTVV.

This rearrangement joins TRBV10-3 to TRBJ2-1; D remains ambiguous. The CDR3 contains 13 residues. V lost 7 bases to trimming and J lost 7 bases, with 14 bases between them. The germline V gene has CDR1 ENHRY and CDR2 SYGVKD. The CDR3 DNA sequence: TGTGCCATCACCCCGACGGCTGATAATGAGCAGTTCTTC. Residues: CAITPTADNEQFF.

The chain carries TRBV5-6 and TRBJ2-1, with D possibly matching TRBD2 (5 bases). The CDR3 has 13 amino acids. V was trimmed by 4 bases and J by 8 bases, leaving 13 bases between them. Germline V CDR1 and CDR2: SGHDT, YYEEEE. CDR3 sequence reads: CASSPTSLHEQFF. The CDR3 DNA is TGTGCCAGCAGCCCCACTAGTCTCCATGAGCAGTTCTTC.

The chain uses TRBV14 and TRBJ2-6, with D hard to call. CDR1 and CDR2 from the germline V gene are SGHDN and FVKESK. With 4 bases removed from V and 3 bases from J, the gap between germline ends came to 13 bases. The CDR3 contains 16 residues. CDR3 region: CASSPPKGFGANVLTF. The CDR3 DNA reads TGTGCCAGCAGCCCACCAAAGGGCTTTGGGGCCAACGTCCTGACTTTC. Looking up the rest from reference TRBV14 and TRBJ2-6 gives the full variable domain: EAGVTQFPSHSVIEKGQTVTLRCDPISGHDNLYWYRRVMGKEIKFLLHFVKESKQDESGMPNNRFLAERTGGTYSTLKVQPAELEDSGVYFCASSPPKGFGANVLTFGAGSRLTVL.

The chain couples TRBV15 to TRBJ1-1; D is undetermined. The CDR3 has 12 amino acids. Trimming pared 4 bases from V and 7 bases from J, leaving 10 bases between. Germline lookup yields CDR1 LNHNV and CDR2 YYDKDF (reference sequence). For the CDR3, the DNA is TGTGCCACCAGCAAGCATATAGATGAAGCTTTCTTT. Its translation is CATSKHIDEAFF. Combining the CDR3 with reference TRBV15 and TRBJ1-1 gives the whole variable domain DAMVIQNPRYQVTQFGKPVTLSCSQTLNHNVMYWYQQKSSQAPKLLFHYYDKDFNNEADTPDNFQSRRPNTSFCFLDIRSPGLGDTAMYLCATSKHIDEAFFGQGTRLTVV.

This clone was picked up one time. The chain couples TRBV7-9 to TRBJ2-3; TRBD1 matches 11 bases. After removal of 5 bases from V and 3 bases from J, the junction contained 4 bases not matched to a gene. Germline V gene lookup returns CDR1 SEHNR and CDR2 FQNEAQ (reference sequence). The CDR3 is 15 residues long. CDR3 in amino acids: CASSLGQGATDTQYF. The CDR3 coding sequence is TGTGCCAGCAGCCTCGGACAGGGGGCAACAGATACGCAGTATTTT.

CDR3 sequence: CASRLDRVATGELFF. CDR3 DNA sequence: TGTGCCAGCAGATTAGACAGGGTCGCCACCGGGGAGCTGTTTTTT. The chain uses TRBV6-5 and TRBJ2-2; 7 nucleotides agree with TRBD1. This CDR3 region has 15 residues. V gave up 6 bases and J gave up 4 bases; unmatched junction bases: 8. CDR1 MNHEY and CDR2 SVGAGI come from the germline V gene.

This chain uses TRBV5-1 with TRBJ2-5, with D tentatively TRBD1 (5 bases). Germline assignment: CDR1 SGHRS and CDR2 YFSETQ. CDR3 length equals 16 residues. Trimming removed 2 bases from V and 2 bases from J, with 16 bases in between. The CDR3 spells CASSFQGNRDQETQYF. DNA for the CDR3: TGCGCCAGCAGCTTTCAGGGTAATAGGGATCAAGAGACCCAGTACTTC.

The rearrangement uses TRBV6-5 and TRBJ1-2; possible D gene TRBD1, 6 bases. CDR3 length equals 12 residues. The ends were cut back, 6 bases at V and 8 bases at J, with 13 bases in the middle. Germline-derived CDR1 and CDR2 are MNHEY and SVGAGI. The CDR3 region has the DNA TGTGCCAGCAGAGCAAAGGGGGGGGGCTACACCTTC. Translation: CASRAKGGGYTF.

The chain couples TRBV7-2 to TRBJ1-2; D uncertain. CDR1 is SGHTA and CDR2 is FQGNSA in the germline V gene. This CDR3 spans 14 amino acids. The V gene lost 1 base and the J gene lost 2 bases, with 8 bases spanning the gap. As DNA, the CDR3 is TGTGCCAGCAGCTTAGGGGAGGGAAACTATGGCTACACCTTC. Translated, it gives CASSLGEGNYGYTF. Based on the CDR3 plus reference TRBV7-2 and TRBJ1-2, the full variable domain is GAGVSQSPSNKVTEKGKDVELRCDPISGHTALYWYRQSLGQGLEFLIYFQGNSAPDKSGLPSDRFSAERTGGSVSTLTIQRTQQEDSAVYLCASSLGEGNYGYTFGSGTRLTVV.

CDR3 residues: CASNTGTDLRPQHF. The CDR3, as DNA: TGCGCCAGCAATACCGGGACCGACCTCAGGCCCCAGCATTTT. The chain employs TRBV23-1 and TRBJ1-5, with D possibly TRBD1 on 5 matching bases. TRBV23-1 is given ORF status, its function remaining uncertain. The CDR3 is made up of 14 amino acids. V gave up 7 bases and J gave up 9 bases, with 19 bases separating them.

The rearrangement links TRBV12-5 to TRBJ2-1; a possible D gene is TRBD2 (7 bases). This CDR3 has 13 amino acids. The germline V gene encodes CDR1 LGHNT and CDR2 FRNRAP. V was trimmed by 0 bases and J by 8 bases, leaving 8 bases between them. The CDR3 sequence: CASGLVGGDEQFF. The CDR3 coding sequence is TGTGCTAGTGGTTTGGTAGGGGGGGATGAGCAGTTCTTC.

The CDR3: CASSVEGQAELYGYTF. The CDR3 coding sequence is TGTGCCAGCAGCGTAGAAGGACAGGCCGAACTTTATGGCTACACCTTC. The chain couples TRBV9 to TRBJ1-2; TRBD1 agrees at 7 bases. CDR3 length equals 16 residues. J gave up 5 bases and V 0 bases, and 10 bases lay outside the gene matches. The germline CDR1 and CDR2 sequences are SGDLS and YYNGEE.